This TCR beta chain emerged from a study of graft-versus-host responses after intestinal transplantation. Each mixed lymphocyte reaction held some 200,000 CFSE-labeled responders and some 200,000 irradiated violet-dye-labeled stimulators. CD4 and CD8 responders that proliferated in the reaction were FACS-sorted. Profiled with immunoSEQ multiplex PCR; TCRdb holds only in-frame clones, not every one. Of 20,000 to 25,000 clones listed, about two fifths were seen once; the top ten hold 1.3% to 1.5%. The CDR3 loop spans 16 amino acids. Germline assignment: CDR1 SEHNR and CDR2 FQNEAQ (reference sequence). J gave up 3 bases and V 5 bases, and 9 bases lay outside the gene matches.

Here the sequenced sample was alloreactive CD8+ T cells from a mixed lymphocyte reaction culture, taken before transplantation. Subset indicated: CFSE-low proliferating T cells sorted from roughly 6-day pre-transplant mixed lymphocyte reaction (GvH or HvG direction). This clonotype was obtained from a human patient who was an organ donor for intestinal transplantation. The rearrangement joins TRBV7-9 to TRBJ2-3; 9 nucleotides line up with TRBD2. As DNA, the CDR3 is TGTGCCAGCAGCCCATTAGCGGGAGAGGGGACAGATACGCAGTATTTT. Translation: CASSPLAGEGTDTQYF.